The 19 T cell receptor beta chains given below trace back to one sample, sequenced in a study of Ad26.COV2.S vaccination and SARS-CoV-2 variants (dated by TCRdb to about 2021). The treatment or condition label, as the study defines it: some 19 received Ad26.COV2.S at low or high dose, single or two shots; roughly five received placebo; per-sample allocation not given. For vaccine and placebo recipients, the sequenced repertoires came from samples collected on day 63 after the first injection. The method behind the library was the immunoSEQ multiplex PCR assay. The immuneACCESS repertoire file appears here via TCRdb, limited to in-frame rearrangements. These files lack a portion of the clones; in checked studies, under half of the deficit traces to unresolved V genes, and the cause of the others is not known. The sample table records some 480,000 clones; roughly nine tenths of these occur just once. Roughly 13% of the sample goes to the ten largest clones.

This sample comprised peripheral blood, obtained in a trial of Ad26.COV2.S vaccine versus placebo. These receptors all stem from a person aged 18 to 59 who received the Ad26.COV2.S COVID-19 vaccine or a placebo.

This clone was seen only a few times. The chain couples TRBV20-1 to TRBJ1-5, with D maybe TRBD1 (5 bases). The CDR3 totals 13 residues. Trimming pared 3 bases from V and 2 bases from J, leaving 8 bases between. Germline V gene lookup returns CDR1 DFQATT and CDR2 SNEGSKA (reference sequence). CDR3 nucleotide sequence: TGCAGTGCTAGTGCAGGGCGCAATCAGCCCCAGCATTTT. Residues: CSASAGRNQPQHF.

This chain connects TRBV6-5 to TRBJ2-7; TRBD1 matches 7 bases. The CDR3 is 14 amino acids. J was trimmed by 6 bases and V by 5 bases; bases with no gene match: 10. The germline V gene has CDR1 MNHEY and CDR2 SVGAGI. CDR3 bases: TGTGCCAGCAGTCTTTCGGGACAGTTAGTCGAGCAGTACTTC. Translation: CASSLSGQLVEQYF.

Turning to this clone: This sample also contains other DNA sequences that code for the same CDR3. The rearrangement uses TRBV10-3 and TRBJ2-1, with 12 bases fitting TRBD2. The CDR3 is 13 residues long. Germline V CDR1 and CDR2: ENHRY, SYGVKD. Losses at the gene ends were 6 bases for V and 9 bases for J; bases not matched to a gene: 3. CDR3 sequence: CAIRTSGSSEQFF. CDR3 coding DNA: TGTGCCATCAGGACTAGCGGGAGTAGTGAGCAGTTCTTC.

In DNA, the CDR3 is TGTGCCAGCAGCTTGGTGCCAGGGCCCCTCAACGAGCAGTACTTC. This codes for CASSLVPGPLNEQYF. This chain links TRBV5-5 with TRBJ2-7; tentatively, D is TRBD1 (5 bases). The germline V gene encodes CDR1 SGHKS and CDR2 YYEKEE (reference sequence). The CDR3 has 15 residues. V lost 0 bases and J 5 bases, leaving 15 bases between the germline ends.

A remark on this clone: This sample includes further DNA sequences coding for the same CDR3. CDR3 coding DNA: TGTGCCAGCAGCTTAAGCCAGGGTCCCTACGAGCAGTACTTC. Translating it yields CASSLSQGPYEQYF. The chain couples TRBV7-2 to TRBJ2-7, with TRBD1 as a possible D gene (5 bases). V was pared by 2 bases and J by 2 bases, with 10 bases between. Per the germline V gene, CDR1 is SGHTA and CDR2 is FQGNSA. This CDR3 has 14 residues.

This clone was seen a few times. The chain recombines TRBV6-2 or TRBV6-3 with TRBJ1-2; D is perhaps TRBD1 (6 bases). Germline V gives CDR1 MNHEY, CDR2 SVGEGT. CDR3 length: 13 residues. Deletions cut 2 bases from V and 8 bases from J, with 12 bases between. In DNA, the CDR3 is TGTGCCAGCAGTTACACTCCCACAGGGGGCTACACCTTC. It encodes CASSYTPTGGYTF.

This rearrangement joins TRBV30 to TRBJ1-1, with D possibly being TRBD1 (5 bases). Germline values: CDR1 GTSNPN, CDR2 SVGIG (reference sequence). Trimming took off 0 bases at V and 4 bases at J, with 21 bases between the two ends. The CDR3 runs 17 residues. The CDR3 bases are TGTGCCTGGAGTGTATCCTCCGGGGCGGCGTTGGGCACTGAAGCTTTCTTT. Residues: CAWSVSSGAALGTEAFF.

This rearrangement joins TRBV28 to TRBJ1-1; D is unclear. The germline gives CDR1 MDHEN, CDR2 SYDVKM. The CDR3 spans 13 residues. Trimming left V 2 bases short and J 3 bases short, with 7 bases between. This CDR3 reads CASSLLGHTEAFF. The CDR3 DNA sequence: TGTGCCAGCAGTTTACTAGGGCACACTGAAGCTTTCTTT.

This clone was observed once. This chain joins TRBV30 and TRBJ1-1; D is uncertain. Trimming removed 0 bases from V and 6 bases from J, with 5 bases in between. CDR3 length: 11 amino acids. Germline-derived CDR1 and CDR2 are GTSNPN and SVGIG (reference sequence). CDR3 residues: CAWSVLAEAFF. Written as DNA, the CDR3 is TGTGCCTGGAGTGTATTGGCTGAAGCTTTCTTT.

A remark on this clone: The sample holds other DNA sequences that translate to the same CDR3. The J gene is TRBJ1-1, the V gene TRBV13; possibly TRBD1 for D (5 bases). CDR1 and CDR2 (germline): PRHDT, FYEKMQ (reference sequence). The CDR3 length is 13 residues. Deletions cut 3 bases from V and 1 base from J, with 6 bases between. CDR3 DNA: TGTGCCAGCAGCTTTAGGGGGAACACTGAAGCTTTCTTT. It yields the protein CASSFRGNTEAFF.

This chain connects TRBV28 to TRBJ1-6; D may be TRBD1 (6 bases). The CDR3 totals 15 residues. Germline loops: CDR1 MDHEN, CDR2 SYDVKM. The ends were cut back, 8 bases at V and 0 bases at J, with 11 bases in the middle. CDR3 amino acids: CASRWGASYNSPLHF. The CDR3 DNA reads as TGTGCCAGCCGGTGGGGGGCCTCCTATAATTCACCCCTCCACTTT.

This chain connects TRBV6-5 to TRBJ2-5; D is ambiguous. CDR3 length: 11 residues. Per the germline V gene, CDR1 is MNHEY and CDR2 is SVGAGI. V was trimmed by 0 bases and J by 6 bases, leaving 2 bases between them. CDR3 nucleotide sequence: TGTGCCAGCAGTTACTCTAAGACCCAGTACTTC. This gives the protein CASSYSKTQYF.

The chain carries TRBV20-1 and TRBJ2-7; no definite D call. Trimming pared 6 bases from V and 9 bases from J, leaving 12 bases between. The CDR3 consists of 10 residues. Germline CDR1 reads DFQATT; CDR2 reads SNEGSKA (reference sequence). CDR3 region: CSAERQGQYF. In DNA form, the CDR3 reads TGCAGTGCCGAACGACAAGGGCAGTACTTC.

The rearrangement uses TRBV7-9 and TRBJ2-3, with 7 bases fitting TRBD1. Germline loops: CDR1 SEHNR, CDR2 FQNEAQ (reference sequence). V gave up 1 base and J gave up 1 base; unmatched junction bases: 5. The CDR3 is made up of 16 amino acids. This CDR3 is CASSLEGALRTDTQYF. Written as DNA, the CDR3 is TGTGCCAGCAGCTTAGAGGGGGCGCTTCGCACAGATACGCAGTATTTT.

The CDR3: CASSLSAGSAYEQYF. DNA for the CDR3: TGTGCCAGCAGTTTATCGGCCGGGAGCGCCTACGAGCAGTACTTC. V gene TRBV6-1 combines with J gene TRBJ2-7; possible D gene TRBD2, 6 bases. Germline V gives CDR1 MNHNS, CDR2 SASEGT. With 5 bases removed from V and 2 bases from J, the gap between germline ends came to 16 bases. The CDR3 is 15 residues long.

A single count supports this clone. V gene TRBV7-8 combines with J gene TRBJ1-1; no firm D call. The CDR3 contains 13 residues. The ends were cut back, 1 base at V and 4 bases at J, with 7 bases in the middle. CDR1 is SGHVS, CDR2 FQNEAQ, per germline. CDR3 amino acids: CASSLVGSTEAFF. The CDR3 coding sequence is TGTGCCAGCAGCTTAGTGGGAAGCACTGAAGCTTTCTTT.

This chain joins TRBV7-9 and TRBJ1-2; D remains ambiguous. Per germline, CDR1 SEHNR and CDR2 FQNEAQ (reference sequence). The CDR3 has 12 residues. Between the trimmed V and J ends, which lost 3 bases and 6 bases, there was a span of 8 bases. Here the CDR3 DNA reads TGTGCCAGCAGCTTTAGTACAGATGGCTACACCTTC. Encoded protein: CASSFSTDGYTF.

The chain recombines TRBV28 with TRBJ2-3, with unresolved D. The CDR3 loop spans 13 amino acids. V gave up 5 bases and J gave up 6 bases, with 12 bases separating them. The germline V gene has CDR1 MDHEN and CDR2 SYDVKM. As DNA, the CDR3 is TGTGCCAGCAGTATCGCCGGGTCTGATACGCAGTATTTT. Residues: CASSIAGSDTQYF.

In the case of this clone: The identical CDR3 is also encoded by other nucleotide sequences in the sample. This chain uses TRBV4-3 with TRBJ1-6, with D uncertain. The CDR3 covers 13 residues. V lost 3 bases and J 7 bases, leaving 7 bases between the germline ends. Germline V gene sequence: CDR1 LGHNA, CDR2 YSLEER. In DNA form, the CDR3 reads TGCGCCAGCAGCCAGGACGAGAATTCACCCCTCCACTTT. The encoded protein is CASSQDENSPLHF.